This T cell receptor beta chain was sequenced during a study of blood T cell repertoires in COVID-19. Overall study: Acute-phase and convalescent COVID-19 samples originated in the United States, Italy and Spain.

Per the original methods: Reference gene primer amplification gave nucleated cell count estimates. Profiling relied on immunoSEQ multiplex PCR, and the TCRdb table lists in-frame clones only, not all of them. V, J and clone size derive from that table, while D and trimming were established from the DNA sequence. The repertoire consists of around 230,000 clones, with more than 65% occurring once and the leading ten covering about 7.4%. Germline trimming cut 11 bases from V and 6 bases from J; bases unmatched to any gene: 8. Germline lookup yields CDR1 MDHEN and CDR2 SYDVKM. The CDR3 has 13 residues. The clonotype originates from a woman of 80 years or more with acute or convalescent COVID-19. This sequence joins TRBV28 and TRBJ1-5; 9 nucleotides match TRBD1. The specimen was peripheral blood. In DNA form, the CDR3 reads TGTGCCGGCACAGGGGGCCTAAGTCAGCCCCAGCATTTT. This sequence encodes CAGTGGLSQPQHF.